These 11 T cell receptor beta chains share one sample of origin, sequenced in a study of early T cells in non-severe SARS-CoV-2 infection. TCRdb recomputed calls from the 5' RACE reads with MiXCR, one row per CDR3 protein. The sample has about 27,000 distinct CDR3 sequences; just over 4% are singletons. The sequenced sample consisted of whole blood. The receptors derive from an adult who was a healthcare worker with PCR-confirmed SARS-CoV-2 infection or an uninfected control (not recorded which).

This clonotype was detected many times. CDR3 sequence: CASSFGGPETQYF. The CDR3 DNA follows: TGTGCCAGCAGTTTTGGGGGACCCGAGACCCAGTACTTC. The chain combines TRBV12-3 or TRBV12-4 with TRBJ2-5; D is perhaps TRBD1 or TRBD2 (5 bases each). CDR3 length: 13 residues. Trimming left V 3 bases short and J 5 bases short, with 10 bases between.

In this sample, this clonotype turned up many times. The rearrangement joins TRBV3-1 to TRBJ2-7; D call uncertain. The ends were cut back, 0 bases at V and 2 bases at J, with 14 bases in the middle. Germline values: CDR1 LGHDT, CDR2 YNNKEL (reference sequence). The CDR3 has 16 amino acids. CDR3: CASSQDHGSRAYEQYF. The CDR3 DNA is TGTGCCAGCAGCCAAGATCATGGTTCCCGGGCCTACGAGCAGTACTTC.

This clonotype was recorded at least ten times. The chain is built from TRBV11-2 and TRBJ2-2; D unresolved. Trimming took off 6 bases at V and 0 bases at J, with 8 bases between the two ends. The CDR3 loop spans 14 amino acids. Germline V CDR1 and CDR2: SGHAT, FQNNGV. CDR3 sequence (DNA): TGTGCCAGCAGGAGACAACCGAACACCGGGGAGCTGTTTTTT. Translated, it gives CASRRQPNTGELFF.

This clonotype has ten or more counts. The chain is built from TRBV3-1 and TRBJ1-1, with D possibly being TRBD1 (5 bases). With 1 base removed from V and 4 bases from J, the gap between germline ends came to 19 bases. Per the germline V gene, CDR1 is LGHDT and CDR2 is YNNKEL (reference sequence). This CDR3 is 17 amino acids long. CDR3 region: CASSQVAGRWGGTEAFF. Written as DNA, the CDR3 is TGTGCCAGCAGCCAAGTAGCCGGGCGATGGGGCGGCACTGAAGCTTTCTTT. Complete variable domain (other parts from reference TRBV3-1 and TRBJ1-1): DTAVSQTPKYLVTQMGNDKSIKCEQNLGHDTMYWYKQDSKKFLKIMFSYNNKELIINETVPNRFSPKSPDKAHLNLHINSLELGDSAVYFCASSQVAGRWGGTEAFFGQGTRLTVV.

This clonotype was found many times. The chain recombines TRBV19 with TRBJ2-6; the D is unclear. The ends were cut back, 2 bases at V and 1 base at J, with 12 bases in the middle. Germline V gives CDR1 LNHDA, CDR2 SQIVND (reference sequence). The length of the CDR3 is 17 residues. The CDR3 region has the DNA TGTGCCAGTAGTATACTGAGGAAACGGTCTGGGGCCAACGTCCTGACTTTC. Translated, it gives CASSILRKRSGANVLTF.

This clonotype was counted at least ten times. The chain has TRBV7-3 and TRBJ2-7; perhaps TRBD2 as D (6 bases). This CDR3 has 14 residues. Germline CDR1 is SGHTA and CDR2 is FQGTGA. With 5 bases removed from V and 1 base from J, the gap between germline ends came to 12 bases. CDR3 in amino acids: CASSRIAVSYEQYF. The CDR3, as DNA: TGTGCCAGCAGCCGGATAGCGGTTTCCTACGAGCAGTACTTC.

This clonotype appeared a few times. V is TRBV18 and J is TRBJ2-3, with TRBD2 matching over 16 bases. V was clipped by 3 bases and J by 7 bases; unmatched bases: 4. The CDR3 is 16 amino acids. Germline values: CDR1 KGHSH, CDR2 LQKENI. The CDR3: CASSPGTSGRANTQYF. CDR3 DNA sequence: TGTGCCAGCTCACCCGGGACTAGCGGGAGGGCCAATACGCAGTATTTT.

Only a few counts were recorded for this clonotype. The V and J genes are TRBV7-2 and TRBJ2-1; 15 bases fit TRBD2. This CDR3 is built from 17 residues. V lost 4 bases to trimming and J lost 9 bases; unmatched junction nucleotides: 10. Germline V gene data show CDR1 as SGHTA and CDR2 as FQGNSA. The CDR3 region has the DNA TGTGCCAGCAGCTCACGGACTAGCGGGAGGGCCTTGGGTGAGCAGTTCTTC. It is translated as CASSSRTSGRALGEQFF.

This clonotype was counted ten times or more. A much larger clone lies a single base off, so this may be a read error. The chain recombines TRBV11-2 with TRBJ2-2; D remains unclear. Per the germline V gene, CDR1 is SGHAT and CDR2 is FQNNGV. The CDR3 is 15 residues long. Here the CDR3 reads CVSSHWERNTGELFF. The CDR3 DNA follows: TGTGTCAGCAGCCATTGGGAACGGAACACCGGGGAGCTGTTTTTT.

This clonotype was detected a few times. V is TRBV12-5 and J is TRBJ2-1; TRBD2 matches at 7 bases. With V trimmed by 6 bases and J by 9 bases, 14 bases remained unmatched. Germline CDR1 LGHNT, CDR2 FRNRAP. The CDR3 has 15 amino acids. For the CDR3, the DNA is TGTGCTAGTGGCTGGGGGTCTAGCGGAACTCCTGAGCAGTTCTTC. It encodes CASGWGSSGTPEQFF. Full variable domain (rest looked up from reference TRBV12-5 and TRBJ2-1): DARVTQTPRHKVTEMGQEVTMRCQPILGHNTVFWYRQTMMQGLELLAYFRNRAPLDDSGMPKDRFSAEMPDATLATLKIQPSEPRDSAVYFCASGWGSSGTPEQFFGPGTRLTVL.

This clonotype has ten or more counts. The V gene is TRBV20-1, the J gene TRBJ1-2, with a tentative D call TRBD1 (6 bases). With 4 bases removed from V and 4 bases from J, the gap between germline ends came to 16 bases. The CDR3 contains 14 residues. The V gene's germline CDR1 is DFQATT and CDR2 SNEGSKA (reference sequence). The CDR3 loop is CSAKTGWVPYGYTF. CDR3 DNA: TGCAGTGCTAAGACAGGCTGGGTTCCCTATGGCTACACCTTC.